The clone carrying this T cell receptor (beta chain) has at least ten counts. The antigen remains unidentified. This entry comes from a study of neurological immune-mediated disorders. Synthesis of cDNA was performed by 5'RACE using 10-nucleotide random UMIs. Each CDR3 protein is one row after TCRdb ran MiXCR on the 5' RACE reads. The table has under 35,000 distinct CDR3 sequences, approximately 1.5% seen once. There are 12 residues in the CDR3. V lost 6 bases, J lost 0 bases, and 6 bases lay in between. The V gene's germline CDR1 is SQVTM and CDR2 ANQGSEA. Study conclusions and caveats: Healthy controls had more TCR clonal expansion than multiple sclerosis, which showed the least, whereas HTLV-1-associated myelopathy showed the most. Private repertoires in all groups were suggested by the absence of shared CDR3 amino acid sequences among expanded clones across subjects.

Specimen: PBMCs. The clonotype originates from a woman in her twenties or thirties with multiple sclerosis. J is TRBJ1-5 and V is TRBV29-1; D remains ambiguous. CDR3 in DNA: TGCAGCGTCATAGATAGCAATCAGCCCCAGCATTTT. Residues: CSVIDSNQPQHF.